This paragraph covers one T cell receptor (beta chain) sequence. This sample was included in a study of blood T cell repertoires in COVID-19. CDR1 and CDR2 (germline): MNHEY, SVGAGI. V gave up 6 bases and J gave up 6 bases, with 14 bases separating them. CDR3 length equals 13 residues. Original analysis: It was from reference gene primer amplification that nucleated cell counts were estimated. Clones were read by immunoSEQ multiplex PCR, and TCRdb kept only the in-frame ones, dropping some. The V and J calls and the clone size are those of that table, but D and trimming were determined from the DNA. The sample lists 350,000 to 500,000 clones, nearly 90% occurring once.

This sequence joins TRBV6-5 and TRBJ1-2; D ambiguous. Sequencing used PBMCs or T cells enriched from blood (not recorded which). The receptor comes from a woman under 30 who had been exposed to COVID-19. CDR3 nucleotide sequence: TGTGCCAGCAGCTACGGTAGACTGGATGGCTACACCTTC. This translates into CASSYGRLDGYTF.